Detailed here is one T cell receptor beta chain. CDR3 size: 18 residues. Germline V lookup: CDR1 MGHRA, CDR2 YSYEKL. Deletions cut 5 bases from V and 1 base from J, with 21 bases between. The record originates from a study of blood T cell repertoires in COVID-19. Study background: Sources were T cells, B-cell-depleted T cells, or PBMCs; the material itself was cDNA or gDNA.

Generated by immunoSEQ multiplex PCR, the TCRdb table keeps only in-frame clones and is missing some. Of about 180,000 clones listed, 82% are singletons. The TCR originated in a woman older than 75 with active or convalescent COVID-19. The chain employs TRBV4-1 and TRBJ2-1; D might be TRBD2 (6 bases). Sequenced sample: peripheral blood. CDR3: CASSNLPVGRDSYNEQFF. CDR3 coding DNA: TGCGCCAGCAGCAATCTCCCGGTAGGGCGGGATTCCTACAATGAGCAGTTCTTC.